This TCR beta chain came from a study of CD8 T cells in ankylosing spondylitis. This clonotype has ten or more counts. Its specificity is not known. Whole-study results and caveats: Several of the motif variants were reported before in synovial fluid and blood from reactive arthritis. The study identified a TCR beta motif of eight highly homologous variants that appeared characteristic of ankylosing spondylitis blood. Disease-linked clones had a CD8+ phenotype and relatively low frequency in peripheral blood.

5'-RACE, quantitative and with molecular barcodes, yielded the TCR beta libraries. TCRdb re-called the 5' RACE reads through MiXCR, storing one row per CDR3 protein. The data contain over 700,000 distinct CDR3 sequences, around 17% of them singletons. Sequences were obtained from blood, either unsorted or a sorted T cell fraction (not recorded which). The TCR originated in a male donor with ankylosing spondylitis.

Written as DNA, the CDR3 is TGCAGTGCTAGGCTGACTAGGGAGAAGACCCAGTACTTC. This codes for CSARLTREKTQYF. V is TRBV20-1 and J is TRBJ2-5, with D tentatively TRBD2 (6 bases). CDR3 length: 13 amino acids. Trimming cost V 3 bases and J 6 bases, with 14 bases left between them. Germline V lookup: CDR1 DFQATT, CDR2 SNEGSKA (reference sequence).